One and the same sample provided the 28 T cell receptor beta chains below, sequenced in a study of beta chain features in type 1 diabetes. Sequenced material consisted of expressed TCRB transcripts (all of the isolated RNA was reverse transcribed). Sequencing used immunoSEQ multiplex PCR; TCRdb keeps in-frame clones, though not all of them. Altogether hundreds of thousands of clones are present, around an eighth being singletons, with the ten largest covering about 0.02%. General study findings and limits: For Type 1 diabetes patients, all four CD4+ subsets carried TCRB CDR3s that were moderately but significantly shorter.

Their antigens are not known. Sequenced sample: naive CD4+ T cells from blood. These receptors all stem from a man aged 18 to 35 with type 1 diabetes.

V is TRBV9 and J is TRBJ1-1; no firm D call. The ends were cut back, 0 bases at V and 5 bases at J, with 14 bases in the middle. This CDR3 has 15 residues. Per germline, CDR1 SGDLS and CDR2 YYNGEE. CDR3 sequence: CASSVGGLEGTEAFF. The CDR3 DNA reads TGTGCCAGCAGCGTAGGAGGGTTAGAGGGTACTGAAGCTTTCTTT.

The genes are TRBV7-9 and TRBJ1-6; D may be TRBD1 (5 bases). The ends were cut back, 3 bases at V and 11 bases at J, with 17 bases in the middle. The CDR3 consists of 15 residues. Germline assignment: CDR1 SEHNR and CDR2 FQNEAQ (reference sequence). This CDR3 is CASSFQGSVSAPLHF. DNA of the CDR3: TGTGCCAGCAGCTTTCAGGGCTCAGTTTCGGCACCCCTCCACTTT.

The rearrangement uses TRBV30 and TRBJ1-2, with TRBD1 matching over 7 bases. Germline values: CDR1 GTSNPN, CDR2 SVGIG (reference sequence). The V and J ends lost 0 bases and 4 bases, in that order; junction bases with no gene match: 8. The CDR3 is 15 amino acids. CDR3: CAWSVSDRSPYGYTF. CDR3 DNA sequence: TGTGCCTGGAGTGTATCGGACAGGAGCCCCTATGGCTACACCTTC.

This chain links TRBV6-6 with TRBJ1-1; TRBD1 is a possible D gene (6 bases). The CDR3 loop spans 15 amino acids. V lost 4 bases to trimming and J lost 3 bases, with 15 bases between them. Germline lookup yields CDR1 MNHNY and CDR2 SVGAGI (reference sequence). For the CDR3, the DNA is TGTGCCAGCAGTTCCGGGACAAGTTTGCACACTGAAGCTTTCTTT. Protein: CASSSGTSLHTEAFF.

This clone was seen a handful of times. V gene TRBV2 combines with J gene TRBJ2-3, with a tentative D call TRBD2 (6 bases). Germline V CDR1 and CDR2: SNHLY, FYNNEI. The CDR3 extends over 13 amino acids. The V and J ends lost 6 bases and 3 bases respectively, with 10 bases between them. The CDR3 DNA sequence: TGTGCCAGCAGGGGGGGAGTGACAGATACGCAGTATTTT. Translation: CASRGGVTDTQYF.

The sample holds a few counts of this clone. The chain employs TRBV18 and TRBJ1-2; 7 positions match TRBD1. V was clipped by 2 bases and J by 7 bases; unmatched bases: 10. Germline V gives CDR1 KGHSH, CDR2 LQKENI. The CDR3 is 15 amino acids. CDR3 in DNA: TGTGCCAGCTCACCAGGCACGGACAGGTGGTCTGGCTACACCTTC. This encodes CASSPGTDRWSGYTF.

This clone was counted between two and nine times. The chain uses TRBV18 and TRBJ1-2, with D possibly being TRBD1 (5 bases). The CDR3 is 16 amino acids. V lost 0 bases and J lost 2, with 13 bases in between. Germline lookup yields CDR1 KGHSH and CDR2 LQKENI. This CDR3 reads CASSPPVQGANYGYTF. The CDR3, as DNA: TGTGCCAGCTCACCACCGGTGCAAGGGGCCAACTATGGCTACACCTTC.

The CDR3 nucleotides read TGCAGCGTTGAAGATCCGGGACAGGGATACGGCTACACCTTC. Its translation is CSVEDPGQGYGYTF. The chain joins TRBV29-1 to TRBJ1-2, with TRBD1 matching 9 bases. V shed 0 bases, J shed 8 bases, and the junction held 7 bases outside the gene matches. The germline V gene encodes CDR1 SQVTM and CDR2 ANQGSEA. The CDR3 loop spans 14 amino acids. The variable domain in full, with the rest retrieved from reference TRBV29-1 and TRBJ1-2, is SAVISQKPSRDICQRGTSLTIQCQVDSQVTMMFWYRQQPGQSLTLIATANQGSEATYESGFVIDKFPISRPNLTFSTLTVSNMSPEDSSIYLCSVEDPGQGYGYTFGSGTRLTVV.

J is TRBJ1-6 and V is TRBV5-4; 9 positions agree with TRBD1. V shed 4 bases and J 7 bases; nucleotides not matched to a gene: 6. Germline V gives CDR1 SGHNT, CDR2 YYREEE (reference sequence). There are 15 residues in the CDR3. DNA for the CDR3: TGTGCCAGCAGCCAGAGACAGGGGGACAATTCACCCCTCCACTTT. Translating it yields CASSQRQGDNSPLHF. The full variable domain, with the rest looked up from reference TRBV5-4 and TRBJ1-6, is ETGVTQSPTHLIKTRGQQVTLRCSSQSGHNTVSWYQQALGQGPQFIFQYYREEENGRGNFPPRFSGLQFPNYSSELNVNALELDDSALYLCASSQRQGDNSPLHFGNGTRLTVT.

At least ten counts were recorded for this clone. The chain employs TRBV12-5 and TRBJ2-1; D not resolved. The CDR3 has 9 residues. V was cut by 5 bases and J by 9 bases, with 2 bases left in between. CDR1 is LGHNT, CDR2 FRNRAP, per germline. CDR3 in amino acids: CASGIEQFF. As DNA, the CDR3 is TGTGCTAGTGGTATTGAGCAGTTCTTC.

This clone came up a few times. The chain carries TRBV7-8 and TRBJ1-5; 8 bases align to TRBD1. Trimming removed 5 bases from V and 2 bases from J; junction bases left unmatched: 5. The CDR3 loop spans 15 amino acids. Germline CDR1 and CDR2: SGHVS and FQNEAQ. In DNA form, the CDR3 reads TGTGCCAGCAGCCACGACAGGGGACGCAATCAGCCCCAGCATTTT. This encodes CASSHDRGRNQPQHF. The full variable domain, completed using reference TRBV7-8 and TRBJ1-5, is GAGVSQSPRYKVAKRGQDVALRCDPISGHVSLFWYQQALGQGPEFLTYFQNEAQLDKSGLPSDRFFAERPEGSVSTLKIQRTQQEDSAVYLCASSHDRGRNQPQHFGDGTRLSIL.

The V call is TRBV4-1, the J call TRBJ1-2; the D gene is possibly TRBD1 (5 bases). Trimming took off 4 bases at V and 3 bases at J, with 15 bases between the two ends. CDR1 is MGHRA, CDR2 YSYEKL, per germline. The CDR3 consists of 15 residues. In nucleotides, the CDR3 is TGCGCCAGCAGCCTAGTGGGGGGTGCGGACTATGGCTACACCTTC. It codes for CASSLVGGADYGYTF.

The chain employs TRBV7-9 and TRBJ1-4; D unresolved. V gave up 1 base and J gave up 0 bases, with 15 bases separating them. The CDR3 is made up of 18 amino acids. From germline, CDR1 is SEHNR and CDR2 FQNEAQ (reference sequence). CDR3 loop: CASSLVASPLATNEKLFF. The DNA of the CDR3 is TGTGCCAGCAGCTTAGTAGCCTCGCCCCTTGCAACTAATGAAAAACTGTTTTTT.

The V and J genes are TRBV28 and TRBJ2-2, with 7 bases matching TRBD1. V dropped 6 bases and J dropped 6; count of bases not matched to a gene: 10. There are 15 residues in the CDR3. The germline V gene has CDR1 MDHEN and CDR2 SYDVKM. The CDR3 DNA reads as TGTGCCAGCAGAACTGGAGACAGGGAAGCCGGGGAGCTGTTTTTT. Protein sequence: CASRTGDREAGELFF.

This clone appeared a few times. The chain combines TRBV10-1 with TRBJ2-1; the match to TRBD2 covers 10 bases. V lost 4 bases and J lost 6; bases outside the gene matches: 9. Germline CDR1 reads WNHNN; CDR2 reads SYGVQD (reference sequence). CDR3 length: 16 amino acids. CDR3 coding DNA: TGCGCCAGCAGTGTACTAACTAGCGGGGCGGTCAATGAGCAGTTCTTC. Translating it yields CASSVLTSGAVNEQFF.

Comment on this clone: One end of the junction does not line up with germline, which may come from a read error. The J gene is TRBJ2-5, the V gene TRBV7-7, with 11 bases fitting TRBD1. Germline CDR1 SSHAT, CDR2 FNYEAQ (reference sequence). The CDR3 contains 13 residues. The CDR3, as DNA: TGTGCTAGCAGCTGGGGGACAGGGGGGACCCAGTACTTC. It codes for CASSWGTGGTQYF.

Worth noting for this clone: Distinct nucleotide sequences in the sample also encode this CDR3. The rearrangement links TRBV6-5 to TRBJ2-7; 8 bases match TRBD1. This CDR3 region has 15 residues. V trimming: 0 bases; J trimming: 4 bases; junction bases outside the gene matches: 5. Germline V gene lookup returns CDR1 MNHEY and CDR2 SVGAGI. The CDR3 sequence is CASSYSGTGLYEQYF. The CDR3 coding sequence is TGTGCCAGCAGTTACTCCGGGACAGGACTATACGAGCAGTACTTC.

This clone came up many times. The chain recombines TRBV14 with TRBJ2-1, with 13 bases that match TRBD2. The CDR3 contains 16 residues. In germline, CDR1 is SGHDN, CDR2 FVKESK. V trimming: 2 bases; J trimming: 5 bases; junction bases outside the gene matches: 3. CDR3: CASSQIGLAGDNEQFF. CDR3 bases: TGTGCCAGCAGCCAAATTGGACTAGCGGGAGACAATGAGCAGTTCTTC.

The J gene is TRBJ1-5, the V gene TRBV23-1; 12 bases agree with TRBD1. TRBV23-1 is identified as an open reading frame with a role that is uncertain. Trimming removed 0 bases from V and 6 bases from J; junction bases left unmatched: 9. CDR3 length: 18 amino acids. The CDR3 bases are TGCGCCAGCAGTCAATCGAATCGGGACAGGGGGCTGTTTCAGCCCCAGCATTTT. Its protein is CASSQSNRDRGLFQPQHF.

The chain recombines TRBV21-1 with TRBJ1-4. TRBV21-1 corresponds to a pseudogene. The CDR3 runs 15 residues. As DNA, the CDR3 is TGTGCCAGCAGCATGTCCCAGGGGGAGGGTGAAAAACTGTTTTTT. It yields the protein CASSMSQGEGEKLFF.

CDR3 nucleotides: TGCGCCAGCAGCCCAGGTCCTCAAGAGACCCAGTACTTC. It specifies CASSPGPQETQYF. The chain carries TRBV4-1 and TRBJ2-5; D remains ambiguous. The CDR3 is made up of 13 amino acids. V lost 4 bases, J lost 2 bases, and 8 bases lay in between. Germline loops: CDR1 MGHRA, CDR2 YSYEKL.

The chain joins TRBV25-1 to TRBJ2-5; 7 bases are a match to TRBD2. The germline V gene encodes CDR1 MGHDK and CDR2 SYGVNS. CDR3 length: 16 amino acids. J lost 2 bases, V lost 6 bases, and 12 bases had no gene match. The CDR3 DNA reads TGTGCCAGCAGCCCCGCGTGGGCGGGGGTTCAAGAGACCCAGTACTTC. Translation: CASSPAWAGVQETQYF.

CDR3 coding DNA: TGTGCCACCAGCAGAGATGTCGGTACTGGAAACACCATATATTTT. Its protein product is CATSRDVGTGNTIYF. The V and J genes are TRBV15 and TRBJ1-3; D remains ambiguous. Trimming pared 0 bases from V and 2 bases from J, leaving 8 bases between. The CDR3 covers 15 residues. CDR1 and CDR2 (germline): LNHNV, YYDKDF (reference sequence).

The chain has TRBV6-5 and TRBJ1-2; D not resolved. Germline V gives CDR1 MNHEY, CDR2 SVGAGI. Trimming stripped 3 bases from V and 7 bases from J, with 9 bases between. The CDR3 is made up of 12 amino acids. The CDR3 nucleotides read TGTGCCAGCAGTTATAATACCTCTGGCTACACCTTC. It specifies CASSYNTSGYTF.

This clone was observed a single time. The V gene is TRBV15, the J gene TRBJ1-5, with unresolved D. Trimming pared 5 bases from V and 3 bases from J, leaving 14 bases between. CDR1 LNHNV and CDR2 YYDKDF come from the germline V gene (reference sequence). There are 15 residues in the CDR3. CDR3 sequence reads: CATSHIAGSNQPQHF. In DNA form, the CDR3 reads TGTGCCACCAGCCACATTGCCGGGTCCAATCAGCCCCAGCATTTT.

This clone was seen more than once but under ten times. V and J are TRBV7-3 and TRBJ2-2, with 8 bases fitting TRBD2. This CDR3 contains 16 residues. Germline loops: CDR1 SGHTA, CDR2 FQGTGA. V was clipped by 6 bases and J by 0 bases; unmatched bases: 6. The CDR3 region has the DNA TGTGCCAGCAGTCCCAGGGGACTAGCGAACACCGGGGAGCTGTTTTTT. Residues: CASSPRGLANTGELFF.

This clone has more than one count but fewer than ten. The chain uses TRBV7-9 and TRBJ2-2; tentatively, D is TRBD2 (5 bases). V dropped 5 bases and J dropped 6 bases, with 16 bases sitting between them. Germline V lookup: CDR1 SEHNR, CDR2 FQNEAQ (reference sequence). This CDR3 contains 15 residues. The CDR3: CASSPRRDWPGELFF. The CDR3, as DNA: TGTGCCAGCAGCCCCAGACGGGATTGGCCCGGGGAGCTGTTTTTT. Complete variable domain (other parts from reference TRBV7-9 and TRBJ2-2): DTGVSQNPRHKITKRGQNVTFRCDPISEHNRLYWYRQTLGQGPEFLTYFQNEAQLEKSRLLSDRFSAERPKGSFSTLEIQRTEQGDSAMYLCASSPRRDWPGELFFGEGSRLTVL.

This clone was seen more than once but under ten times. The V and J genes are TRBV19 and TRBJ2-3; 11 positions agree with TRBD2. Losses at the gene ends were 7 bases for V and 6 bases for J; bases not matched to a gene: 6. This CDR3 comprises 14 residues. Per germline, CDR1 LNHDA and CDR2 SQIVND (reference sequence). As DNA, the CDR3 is TGTGCCAGTAAAACTAGCGGGGGATGGGATACGCAGTATTTT. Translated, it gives CASKTSGGWDTQYF.